Described below is a single T cell receptor (beta chain) sequence and its context. What it recognizes is unknown. The method was immunoSEQ multiplex PCR; TCRdb's version includes in-frame clones alone and lacks a portion of them. The sample includes 250,000 to 350,000 clones, over 75% of them seen just once. This sample stems from a study of cytomegalovirus exposure and HLA in healthy donors. Study observations and caveats: Among the CMV-associated chains, a few were confirmed in vitro as specific for CMV antigens. Investigators reported 164 TCR beta chains as tied to cytomegalovirus.

This CDR3 is built from 15 residues. J was trimmed by 0 bases and V by 4 bases; bases with no gene match: 4. Germline assignment: CDR1 MNHNY and CDR2 SVGAGI (reference sequence). The TCR comes from a woman aged 18-30 years in good health and CMV-seronegative. The chain joins TRBV6-6 to TRBJ2-5; TRBD2 matches 8 bases. The sample taken for sequencing was PBMCs. This CDR3 is CASSSSGWDQETQYF. The DNA of the CDR3 is TGTGCCAGCAGTTCTAGCGGGTGGGACCAAGAGACCCAGTACTTC.